This T cell receptor beta chain is from a study of a mutant IDH1 vaccine in newly diagnosed glioma. Per germline, CDR1 MNHNS and CDR2 SASEGT. V shed 3 bases, J shed 4 bases, and the junction held 13 bases outside the gene matches. This CDR3 region has 17 residues. The time point here: baseline, week 1 (first vaccination visit). Treatment indicated: pre-vaccination baseline after standard-of-care therapy. This clone was seen a few times. Profiling relied on immunoSEQ multiplex PCR, and the TCRdb table lists in-frame clones only, not all of them. This sample carries 65,000 to 70,000 clones, about 86% of them seen once, and the ten largest clones take 2.9%.

The sequence was collected from a man aged 25 to 40 with glioma. V is TRBV6-1 and J is TRBJ1-2; TRBD1 matches at 8 bases. This specimen consisted of PBMCs, obtained from a glioma patient treated with radiotherapy, temozolomide or both. CDR3 loop: CASSDLTGQGQLYGYTF. CDR3 DNA: TGTGCCAGCAGTGACCTTACCGGACAGGGTCAGCTCTATGGCTACACCTTC.